The sequence of this TCR beta chain was determined in a study of regulatory T cells in long-lasting Graves disease. Turning to the study itself: Graves' patients, newly diagnosed, had taken antithyroid drugs under 3 months.

Researchers made TCR beta libraries by using iRepertoire HTBI primers and running Arm-PCR on CDR3 regions. Each CDR3 protein is one row after TCRdb ran MiXCR on the multiplex PCR reads. Of some 500,000 distinct CDR3 sequences in the sample, around 16% are singletons; the top ten hold roughly 25%. Indicated time point: newly diagnosed GD, antithyroid drugs for less than 3 months. With RNA extracted from PBMCs as input, the TCR library was made. Per the germline V gene, CDR1 is DFQATT and CDR2 is SNEGSKA (reference sequence). Germline trimming cut 3 bases from V and 1 base from J; bases unmatched to any gene: 9. The CDR3 runs 15 residues. Many counts were recorded for this clonotype. Another study also made use of these data, one on T cells in Graves' hyperthyroidism and ophthalmopathy.

Sample: peripheral blood mononuclear cells (PBMCs), taken at new diagnosis, from a patient treated with antithyroid drugs. The receptor was isolated from a woman aged 35-65 years with Graves disease. V usage is TRBV20-1 and J usage is TRBJ2-7; 7 nucleotides align to TRBD1. The CDR3: CSASPTGAASYEQYF. CDR3 coding DNA: TGCAGTGCTAGTCCTACAGGGGCCGCATCCTACGAGCAGTACTTC.